These 6 T cell receptor beta chains were all obtained from the same sample, sequenced in a study of CD8 T cells in ankylosing spondylitis. Study-wide results and caveats: It appeared that ankylosing spondylitis blood was characterized by a TCR beta motif of roughly 8 highly homologous variants.

MiXCR was run by TCRdb on the 5' RACE reads, yielding one entry per CDR3 protein. Among some 240,000 distinct CDR3 sequences listed, roughly 6.6% were seen once. These receptors' targets are unknown. The sequenced sample was blood, either unsorted or a sorted T cell fraction (not recorded which). The source of these receptors is a male donor with ankylosing spondylitis.

This clonotype was found a few times. The rearrangement joins TRBV4-1 to TRBJ1-5, with D maybe TRBD1 (6 bases). The CDR3 consists of 15 residues. The germline gives CDR1 MGHRA, CDR2 YSYEKL. V was cut by 1 base and J by 2 bases, with 9 bases left in between. CDR3 amino acids: CASSQAGVGNQPQHF. The DNA of the CDR3 is TGCGCCAGCAGCCAAGCAGGGGTAGGCAATCAGCCCCAGCATTTT.

The chain has TRBV4-3 and TRBJ2-7, with 11 bases matching TRBD1. Germline loops: CDR1 LGHNA, CDR2 YSLEER. J was trimmed by 3 bases and V by 0 bases; bases with no gene match: 10. The CDR3 is 18 amino acids. The CDR3 DNA reads TGCGCCAGCAGCCAAGAATGGGGACAGGGGGTATCGTACTACGAGCAGTACTTC. As protein: CASSQEWGQGVSYYEQYF.

This clonotype has ten or more counts. The V call is TRBV28, the J call TRBJ2-7, with D possibly TRBD2 on 6 matching bases. V dropped 3 bases and J dropped 0 bases, with 9 bases sitting between them. In germline, CDR1 is MDHEN, CDR2 SYDVKM. The CDR3 loop spans 14 amino acids. For the CDR3, the DNA is TGTGCCAGCAGTTTCCCCGGGAGCTCCTACGAGCAGTACTTC. The encoded protein is CASSFPGSSYEQYF.

This clonotype occurred many times. The chain carries TRBV7-2 and TRBJ1-1; tentatively, D is TRBD1 (5 bases). Germline CDR1 SGHTA, CDR2 FQGNSA. V gave up 6 bases and J gave up 0 bases, with 17 bases separating them. This CDR3 region has 16 residues. CDR3 sequence: CASSLTPGPMNTEAFF. As DNA, the CDR3 is TGTGCCAGCAGTTTAACTCCGGGACCGATGAACACTGAAGCTTTCTTT.

This clonotype came up many times. The chain uses TRBV20-1 and TRBJ2-1, with D unresolved. The ends were cut back, 5 bases at V and 7 bases at J, with 15 bases in the middle. The germline gives CDR1 DFQATT, CDR2 SNEGSKA (reference sequence). CDR3 length: 13 residues. The CDR3 coding sequence is TGCAGTGCTGAACTCCGTATAACTAATGAGCAGTTCTTC. It specifies CSAELRITNEQFF.

At least ten counts were recorded for this clonotype. The chain recombines TRBV6-2 or TRBV6-3 with TRBJ1-5, with D possibly being TRBD1 (6 bases). V lost 2 bases and J 0 bases, leaving 11 bases between the germline ends. Per germline, CDR1 MNHEY and CDR2 SVGEGT. This CDR3 is 16 amino acids long. CDR3 sequence reads: CASSYRGRGSNQPQHF. CDR3 sequence (DNA): TGTGCCAGCAGTTACAGGGGCAGGGGTAGCAATCAGCCCCAGCATTTT.